This TCR beta chain is drawn from a study of human T cells and chemical hapten exposure. Study overall: Small volume differences among pooled libraries mainly caused per-sample TCR yield variation.

The library attached unique molecular identifiers to individual cDNA molecules. As processed by the authors: Counts of TCRs in each sample centred on a median of around 99,000 and extended from around 24,000 to 710,000. TCRdb passed the RACE reads through MiXCR, listing each CDR3 protein once. None of the V and J calls come from the authors' own analysis; TCRdb made them. The sample lists about 31,000 distinct CDR3 sequences, about 7.2% occurring once. Time point meaning: healthy volunteer bleed at 2 weeks. The template was total RNA from unfractionated whole blood. This clonotype was detected only a few times. The antigen is not known. V was pared by 3 bases and J by 6 bases, with 12 bases between. The CDR3 extends over 13 amino acids. Study-level findings and limits: With regard to DPC sensitization, TCRs above 1 in 1000 frequency did not change.

The sequence was obtained from a human donor in good health. Some clones in this sample may be carry-over from other donors' samples. V usage is TRBV12-3 or TRBV12-4 and J usage is TRBJ2-7, with D perhaps being TRBD1 or TRBD2 (6 bases each). Sequenced material: whole blood. CDR3 residues: CASSFGGLVEQYF. In DNA, the CDR3 is TGTGCCAGCAGTTTTGGGGGGCTGGTCGAGCAGTACTTC.